This T cell receptor (beta chain) was captured by sequencing in a study of blood T cell repertoires in COVID-19. On the study more broadly: The origin of the acute and convalescent COVID-19 samples was the United States, Italy and Spain. T cells, B-cell-depleted T cells, or PBMCs provided the cDNA or gDNA that served as material.

The recovered donors of Cohort 3 showed two negative PCRs, clearance, or symptom resolution. Using immunoSEQ multiplex PCR, the repertoire was profiled, and TCRdb retains in-frame clones only, with some absent. Here the sample spans around 210,000 clones, approximately 88% being singletons. V lost 4 bases and J lost 8, with 11 bases in between. Germline V gene sequence: CDR1 LGHDT, CDR2 YNNKEL (reference sequence). This CDR3 is built from 12 residues. Material for sequencing was PBMCs or T cells enriched from blood (not recorded which). This receptor was identified in a woman younger than 30 who had recovered from COVID-19. The chain links TRBV3-1 (or the pseudogene TRBV3-2) to TRBJ1-2; D unresolved. The CDR3: CASSLSTGGYTF. CDR3 bases: TGTGCCAGCAGCCTTTCGACGGGGGGCTACACCTTC.